This TCR beta chain emerged from a study of T cells in Graves' hyperthyroidism and ophthalmopathy. Turning to the study itself: It was at initial diagnosis, before any treatment, that peripheral blood was collected. General study results and limits: Ophthalmopathy could be told apart from stable hyperthyroidism with a 13 V-J model. Ophthalmopathy, as predicted by the model, came a median about seven months after the prediction.

Authors of the study amplified TCR beta CDR3 regions from RNA transcripts. A set of HTBI primers served as the primers for a first-round RT-PCR of the TCR CDR3. MiXCR, run by TCRdb on the multiplex PCR reads, gives a single entry per CDR3 protein. The repertoire holds around 530,000 distinct CDR3 sequences, with over 15% as singletons. Among ophthalmopathy patients, the Clinical Activity Score reached at least 3, the NOSPECS grade reached at least 4, and duration remained under 3 months. Trimming took 0 bases from V and 5 from J, leaving 13 bases between them. CDR1 and CDR2 from the germline V gene are DFQATT and SNEGSKA (reference sequence). This CDR3 region has 14 residues. This clonotype occurred many times. Its cognate antigen is unknown.

The V gene is TRBV20-1, the J gene TRBJ2-5; D perhaps matches TRBD2 (5 bases). The TCR was taken from a woman between 18 and 29 years old with Graves' ophthalmopathy. The specimen was blood. In DNA form, the CDR3 reads TGCAGTGCTAGAGATTCGGACTCGCGGGAGACCCAGTACTTC. Translation: CSARDSDSRETQYF.